Included here is one T cell receptor beta chain sequence, with context. This sample also contains other DNA sequences that code for the same CDR3. The V end lost 1 base, the J end lost 2 bases, and 6 bases lay between the germline ends. CDR3 length equals 14 residues. Germline values: CDR1 SGHTA, CDR2 FQGNSA. This sample was taken from a study of blood T cell repertoires in COVID-19. Repertoires were generated with immunoSEQ multiplex PCR, while TCRdb's copy carries only in-frame clones and drops some. The sample includes 130,000 to 150,000 clones, around 85% seen only once; the top ten take roughly 6.4%.

V is TRBV7-2 and J is TRBJ1-5, with no clear D. Sequencing was carried out using PBMCs or T cells enriched from blood (not recorded which). The sequence came from a woman aged 40 to 50 who had recovered from COVID-19. The CDR3 DNA reads as TGTGCCAGCAGCTTAGTTTCGGGCAATCAGCCCCAGCATTTT. This codes for CASSLVSGNQPQHF.